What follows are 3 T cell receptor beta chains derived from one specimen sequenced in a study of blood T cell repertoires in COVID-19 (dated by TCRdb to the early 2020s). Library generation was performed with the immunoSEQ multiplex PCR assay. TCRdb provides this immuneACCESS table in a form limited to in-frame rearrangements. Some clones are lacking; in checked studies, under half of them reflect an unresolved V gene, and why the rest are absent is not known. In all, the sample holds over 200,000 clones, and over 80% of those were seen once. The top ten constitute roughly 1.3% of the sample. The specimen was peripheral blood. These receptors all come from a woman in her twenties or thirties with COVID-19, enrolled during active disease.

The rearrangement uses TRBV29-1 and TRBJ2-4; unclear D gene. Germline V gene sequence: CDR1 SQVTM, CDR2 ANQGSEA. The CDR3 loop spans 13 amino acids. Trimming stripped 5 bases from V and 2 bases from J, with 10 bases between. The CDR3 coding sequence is TGCAGCGTTATTCCAGGTTCCAAAAACATTCAGTACTTC. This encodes CSVIPGSKNIQYF.

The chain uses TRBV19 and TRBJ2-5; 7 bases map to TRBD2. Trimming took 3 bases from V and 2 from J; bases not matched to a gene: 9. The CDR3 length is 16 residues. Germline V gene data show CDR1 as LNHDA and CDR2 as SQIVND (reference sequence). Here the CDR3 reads CASSIGTGGTQETQYF. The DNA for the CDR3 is TGTGCCAGTAGTATCGGCACGGGGGGTACTCAAGAGACCCAGTACTTC.

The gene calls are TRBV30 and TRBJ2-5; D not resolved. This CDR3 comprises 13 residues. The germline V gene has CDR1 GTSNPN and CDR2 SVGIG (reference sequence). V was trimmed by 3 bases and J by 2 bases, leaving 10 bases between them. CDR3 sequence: CAWSRPEQETQYF. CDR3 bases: TGTGCCTGGAGCCGACCGGAGCAAGAGACCCAGTACTTC. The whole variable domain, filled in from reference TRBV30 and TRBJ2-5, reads SQTIHQWPATLVQPVGSPLSLECTVEGTSNPNLYWYRQAAGRGLQLLFYSVGIGQISSEVPQNLSASRPQDRQFILSSKKLLLSDSGFYLCAWSRPEQETQYFGPGTRLLVL.